Here is one T cell receptor (beta chain) with its context. The antigen is not known. The sample is drawn from a study of radiotherapy plus CTLA-4 blockade in lung cancer. Study outcomes and limitations: Researchers report tumor-derived TCR clones expanding in blood after radiotherapy plus ipilimumab.

V shed 2 bases, J shed 8 bases, and the junction held 8 bases outside the gene matches. The germline V gene encodes CDR1 MGHRA and CDR2 YSYEKL. This CDR3 comprises 16 residues. Profiling relied on immunoSEQ multiplex PCR, and the TCRdb table lists in-frame clones only, not all of them. This table has some 120,000 clones, over 65% appearing once. With ipilimumab providing CTLA-4 blockade, focal radiation was administered to patients who had chemo-refractory metastatic non-small-cell lung cancer. The sequencing here drew on peripheral blood, taken from a patient treated with radiotherapy plus ipilimumab. The source of this sequence is a human donor with non-small cell lung cancer that progressed on radiotherapy plus ipilimumab. Some clones in this sample may be carry-over from other donors' samples. The rearrangement links TRBV4-1 to TRBJ2-1, with TRBD1 matching over 11 bases. In DNA, the CDR3 is TGCGCCAGCAGCCAACCCGGGACAGGGGGTCTCGATGAGCAGTTCTTC. Residues: CASSQPGTGGLDEQFF.